This T cell receptor beta chain derives from a study of shared clonotypes between healthy human individuals. Notes on the study in general: Shared across a few donors were around 5% of the naive CD4 clonotypes. Memory subsets had estimated richness that was generally smaller than that of naive subsets.

To note about this clone: Its antigen is not known.

In germline, CDR1 is MDHEN, CDR2 SYDVKM. Trimming cost V 8 bases and J 0 bases, with 6 bases left between them. This CDR3 spans 12 amino acids. Some clones are missing from TCRdb's copy, which holds only in-frame ones; the method was immunoSEQ multiplex PCR. The sample has 2 million to 2.5 million clones, approximately 94% seen once. This sequence joins TRBV28 and TRBJ2-3; D unresolved. The receptor's source is a man younger than 35 in good health. Sequencing was performed on naive CD4+ T cells sorted from blood. As for subset: CD45RA+ positively selected. The DNA of the CDR3 is TGTGCCAGCTTGGCTAGCACAGATACGCAGTATTTT. Its translation is CASLASTDTQYF.